The rows below give T cell receptor beta chains drawn from one sample of a study of CD8 T cells in Susac syndrome. TCRdb itself ran the immunoSEQ multiplex PCR reads through MiXCR, one entry per CDR3 protein. This table holds around 130,000 distinct CDR3 sequences, over 90% found once. Material for sequencing was CD4+ T cells from PBMCs. Source of these receptors: a human donor in good health. Both conserved end residues are part of each CDR3. The order of the fields is D gene, V gene, clone size, J gene, CDR3 protein, CDR3 DNA. A D gene is named only where the DNA matches it firmly. The size entry is marked missing in some rows and otherwise reads once, few, many or a size class.

>TRBD1|TRBV6-6|-|TRBJ2-5
CASSSRTGPETQYF
TGTGCCAGCAGTTCTCGGACAGGGCCAGAGACCCAGTACTTC
>TRBD1|TRBV3-1|-|TRBJ2-5
CASSHDRGGLETQYF
TGTGCCAGCAGCCACGACAGGGGGGGGTTGGAGACCCAGTACTTC
>TRBD2|TRBV29-1|-|TRBJ2-3
CSARGLGGTDTQYF
TGCAGCGCGAGGGGACTAGGCGGCACAGATACGCAGTATTTT
>TRBD1|TRBV7-2|-|TRBJ1-5
CASSLGDSSTQPQHF
TGTGCCAGCAGCTTAGGGGACAGTTCAACCCAGCCCCAGCATTTT
>-|TRBV5-8|-|TRBJ2-3
CASSSRVLRTDTQYF
TGTGCCAGCAGCTCTAGGGTTTTAAGAACAGATACGCAGTATTTT
>-|TRBV20-1|-|TRBJ2-1
CSVYAGPAYNEQFF
TGCAGTGTTTACGCGGGACCGGCCTACAATGAGCAGTTCTTC
>-|TRBV5-6|once|TRBJ2-7
CASSHWGQSITYEQYF
TGTGCCAGCAGCCACTGGGGTCAATCAATTACCTACGAGCAGTACTTC
>-|TRBV30|-|TRBJ2-7
CAWRIRTTYEQYF
TGTGCCTGGAGGATACGGACGACCTACGAGCAGTACTTC
>TRBD2|TRBV3-1|-|TRBJ2-1
CASSPPFLAGSYNEQFF
TGTGCCAGCAGCCCGCCCTTTCTAGCGGGTTCCTACAATGAGCAGTTCTTC
>-|TRBV29-1|-|TRBJ1-4
CSVLGSSKTNEKLFF
TGCAGCGTTCTGGGATCGAGTAAGACTAATGAAAAACTGTTTTTT
>-|TRBV11-2|-|TRBJ2-5
CASSLNGPGGGAETQYF
TGTGCCAGCAGCTTAAACGGCCCCGGTGGGGGGGCAGAGACCCAGTACTTC
>-|TRBV5-1|-|TRBJ2-5
CASSTGRGQETQYF
TGCGCCAGCAGCACCGGTCGGGGCCAAGAGACCCAGTACTTC
>-|TRBV2|-|TRBJ1-4
CASSGQGIANEKLFF
TGTGCCAGCAGTGGGCAGGGTATAGCTAATGAAAAACTGTTTTTT
>-|TRBV30|once|TRBJ1-2
CAWGDRSFYGYTF
TGTGCCTGGGGCGACAGGAGTTTCTATGGCTACACCTTC
>-|TRBV27|-|TRBJ1-2
CASSLTGSLGYGYTF
TGTGCCAGCAGTCTGACAGGCAGTTTGGGCTATGGCTACACCTTC
>-|TRBV18|-|TRBJ1-5
CASSPMGRNDNQPQHF
TGTGCCAGCTCACCAATGGGCCGAAACGACAATCAGCCCCAGCATTTT
>-|TRBV13|-|TRBJ2-4
CASSLGDRDLNIQYF
TGTGCCAGCAGCTTAGGGGACCGGGACTTAAACATTCAGTACTTC
>TRBD2|TRBV12-3/TRBV12-4|once|TRBJ2-7
CASSQTSGNHEQYF
TGTGCCAGCAGTCAGACTAGCGGGAACCACGAGCAGTACTTC
>-|TRBV6-6|-|TRBJ2-2
CASSAKNTGELFF
TGTGCCAGCAGTGCCAAGAACACCGGGGAGCTGTTTTTT
>TRBD2|TRBV7-9|-|TRBJ2-7
CASSLGGRSGEQYF
TGTGCCAGCAGCTTAGGCGGGAGGAGTGGCGAGCAGTACTTC
>-|TRBV29-1|-|TRBJ2-1
CSVGLAYNEQFF
TGCAGCGTTGGGTTAGCTTACAATGAGCAGTTCTTC
>TRBD1|TRBV28|-|TRBJ1-3
CASSYQGATIYF
TGTGCCAGCAGTTACCAGGGGGCAACCATATATTTT
>-|TRBV5-1|once|TRBJ2-7
CASSQRGRGWEQYF
TGCGCCAGCAGCCAACGGGGCAGGGGTTGGGAGCAGTACTTC
>TRBD2|TRBV5-6|-|TRBJ2-2
CASSWIAAGLVRGTGELFF
TGTGCCAGCAGCTGGATAGCGGCTGGACTAGTCCGTGGGACCGGGGAGCTGTTTTTT
>TRBD2|TRBV3-1|-|TRBJ2-1
CASSQRGGGNNEQFF
TGTGCCAGCAGTCAACGGGGGGGCGGCAACAATGAGCAGTTCTTC
>-|TRBV6-6|-|TRBJ1-3
CASSWYPPSGNTIYF
TGTGCCAGCAGTTGGTACCCTCCCTCTGGAAACACCATATATTTT
>TRBD1|TRBV10-3|-|TRBJ2-7
CAARDRSSYEQYF
TGTGCCGCTCGGGACAGGAGCTCCTACGAGCAGTACTTC
>-|TRBV19|-|TRBJ1-1
CASSIRSTEAFF
TGTGCCAGTAGTATAAGGAGCACTGAAGCTTTCTTT
>TRBD2|TRBV6-5|-|TRBJ2-2
CASSYDLAGGPTGELFF
TGTGCCAGCAGTTACGATCTAGCGGGAGGGCCCACCGGGGAGCTGTTTTTT
>-|TRBV4-2|-|TRBJ2-1
CASSLNGDRPSGEQFF
TGTGCCAGCAGCCTAAACGGGGACCGACCTAGTGGTGAGCAGTTCTTC
>TRBD1|TRBV23-1|-|TRBJ2-5
CASSKIRDREETQYF
TGCGCCAGCAGTAAGATCCGGGACAGAGAAGAGACCCAGTACTTC
>TRBD1|TRBV27|-|TRBJ2-3
CASSWTGLNTQYF
TGTGCCAGCAGCTGGACAGGGCTTAATACGCAGTATTTT
>TRBD1|TRBV18|-|TRBJ2-5
CASSRDRGFEETQYF
TGTGCCAGCTCACGTGACAGGGGATTTGAAGAGACCCAGTACTTC
>TRBD2|TRBV29-1|-|TRBJ2-1
CSVGRGTSSYNEQFF
TGCAGCGTGGGGAGGGGCACGAGCTCCTACAATGAGCAGTTCTTC
>-|TRBV5-1|-|TRBJ1-2
CASSLDRDRGYTF
TGCGCCAGCAGCTTGGACAGGGATCGTGGCTACACCTTC
>TRBD2|TRBV12-3/TRBV12-4|-|TRBJ2-7
CASSFTSGRTDEQYF
TGTGCCAGCAGTTTTACTAGCGGGAGAACCGACGAGCAGTACTTC
>-|TRBV27|-|TRBJ2-3
CASSLPDTQYF
TGTGCCAGCAGTTTACCAGATACGCAGTATTTT
>TRBD1|TRBV7-2|-|TRBJ1-2
CASSLRDRGKGYTF
TGTGCCAGCAGCTTAAGGGACAGGGGGAAGGGCTACACCTTC
>TRBD1|TRBV20-1|-|TRBJ1-1
CSAMGQGGTEAFF
TGCAGTGCGATGGGACAGGGAGGCACTGAAGCTTTCTTT
>-|TRBV30|once|TRBJ2-3
CAWSQGRGASTDTQYF
TGTGCCTGGAGTCAAGGACGGGGTGCCAGCACAGATACGCAGTATTTT
>TRBD1|TRBV19|-|TRBJ1-1
CASSIGGQTFTNTEAFF
TGTGCCAGTAGTATTGGGGGACAGACCTTCACGAACACTGAAGCTTTCTTT
>TRBD1|TRBV5-1|once|TRBJ1-1
CASSLAGRQGAGAEAFF
TGCGCCAGCAGCTTGGCTGGGCGGCAGGGGGCGGGCGCTGAAGCTTTCTTT
>-|TRBV6-6|-|TRBJ1-2
CASSQDSNYGYTF
TGTGCCAGCAGTCAGGACAGTAACTATGGCTACACCTTC